This paragraph covers one T cell receptor beta chain sequence. There is no known antigen for this receptor. Base qualities were left out, and no much larger clone turns up one base away. The sample originates from a study of Siglec-9 on CD8 T cells in melanoma (dated by TCRdb to the late 2010s). For the wider study: The study examined the expression of Siglec-9 on CD8+ T cells and how Siglec-9 regulates T cells within the melanoma tumor microenvironment. General study outcomes and caveats: According to the reported findings, Siglec-9 marked and regulated a subset of effector memory CD8+ T cells that seemed to build up inside melanoma tumors.

Receptor libraries were prepared by the immunoSEQ multiplex PCR assay. TCRdb took this table from immuneACCESS and kept in-frame rearrangements with V and J called. Such tables lack part of the clones; where checked against another copy, unresolved V genes explain under half of the gap, and the rest is unexplained. Present in this sample are 25,000 to 30,000 clones, 80% of which were seen just once. The top ten hold under 6.5% of the sample. CDR1 and CDR2 are drawn from the germline V gene (reference sequence): MNHEY, SMNVEV. At the junction V is shortened by 1 base and J by 1 base; bases outside the gene matches: 5. The CDR3 sequence holds 18 residues, the cysteine and phenylalanine included. Only the CDR3 portion is preserved as DNA: 54 bases, with reading frame beginning at the first base.

What was sequenced was Siglec-9- CD8+ T cells sorted from blood. The label giving this sample's cell subset or site can be read as: CD8 T cells lacking Siglec-9. The clonotype comes from a human donor in good health. The chain was built from TRBV27 and TRBJ1-5; a stretch of 12 junction bases matches TRBD1. The encoded CDR3 is CASSLYPGQGASNQPQHF. The DNA sequence follows: TGTGCCAGCAGTTTATATCCGGGACAGGGGGCAAGCAATCAGCCCCAGCATTTT.